This T cell receptor beta chain was recovered during a study of blood T cell repertoires in COVID-19. The table came from immunoSEQ multiplex PCR; TCRdb's copy has only in-frame clones and leaves some out. Among about 110,000 clones listed, roughly 88% were seen once. V shed 9 bases and J shed 0 bases, with 9 bases lying between them. Germline V gene sequence: CDR1 LNHNV, CDR2 YYDKDF (reference sequence). CDR3 size: 14 residues. This clone has more than one count but fewer than ten. This TCR was sampled from a woman older than 75 with active or convalescent COVID-19. The chain has TRBV15 and TRBJ1-6, with D possibly matching TRBD1 (6 bases). Sequenced: peripheral blood. The CDR3 protein is CATQGSSYNSPLHF. The DNA for the CDR3 is TGTGCCACTCAGGGGAGCTCCTATAATTCACCCCTCCACTTT. The variable domain in full, completed from reference TRBV15 and TRBJ1-6, reads DAMVIQNPRYQVTQFGKPVTLSCSQTLNHNVMYWYQQKSSQAPKLLFHYYDKDFNNEADTPDNFQSRRPNTSFCFLDIRSPGLGDTAMYLCATQGSSYNSPLHFGNGTRLTVT.